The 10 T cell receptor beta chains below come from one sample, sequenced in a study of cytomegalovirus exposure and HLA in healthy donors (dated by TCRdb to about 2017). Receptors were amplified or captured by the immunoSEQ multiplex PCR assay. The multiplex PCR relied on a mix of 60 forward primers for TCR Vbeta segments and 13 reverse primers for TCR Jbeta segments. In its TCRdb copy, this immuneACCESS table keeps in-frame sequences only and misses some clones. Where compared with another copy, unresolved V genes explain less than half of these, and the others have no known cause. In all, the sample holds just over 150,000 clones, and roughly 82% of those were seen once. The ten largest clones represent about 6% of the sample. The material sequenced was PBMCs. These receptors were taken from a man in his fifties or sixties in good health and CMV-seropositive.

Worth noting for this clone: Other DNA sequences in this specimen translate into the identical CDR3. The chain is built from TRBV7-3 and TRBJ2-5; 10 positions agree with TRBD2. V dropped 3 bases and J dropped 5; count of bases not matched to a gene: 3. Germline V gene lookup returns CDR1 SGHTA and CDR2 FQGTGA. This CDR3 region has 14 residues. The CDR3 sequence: CASSFSSGGETQYF. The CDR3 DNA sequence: TGTGCCAGCAGCTTTTCTAGCGGGGGCGAGACCCAGTACTTC.

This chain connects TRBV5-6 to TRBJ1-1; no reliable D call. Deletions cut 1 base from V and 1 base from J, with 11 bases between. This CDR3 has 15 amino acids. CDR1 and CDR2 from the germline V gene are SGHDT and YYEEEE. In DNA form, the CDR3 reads TGTGCCAGCAGCTTGTCCCCAGCGGCGAACACTGAAGCTTTCTTT. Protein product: CASSLSPAANTEAFF.

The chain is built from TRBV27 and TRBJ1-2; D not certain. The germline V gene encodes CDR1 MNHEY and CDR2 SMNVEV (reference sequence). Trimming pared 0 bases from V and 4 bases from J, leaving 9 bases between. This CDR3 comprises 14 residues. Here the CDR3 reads CASSLSTVPYGYTF. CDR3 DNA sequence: TGTGCCAGCAGTTTATCCACAGTGCCCTATGGCTACACCTTC.

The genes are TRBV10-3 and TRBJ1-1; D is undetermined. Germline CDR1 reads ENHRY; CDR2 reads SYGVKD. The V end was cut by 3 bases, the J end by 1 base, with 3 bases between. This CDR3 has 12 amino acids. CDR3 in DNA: TGTGCCATCAGTGAACAGAACACTGAAGCTTTCTTT. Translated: CAISEQNTEAFF.

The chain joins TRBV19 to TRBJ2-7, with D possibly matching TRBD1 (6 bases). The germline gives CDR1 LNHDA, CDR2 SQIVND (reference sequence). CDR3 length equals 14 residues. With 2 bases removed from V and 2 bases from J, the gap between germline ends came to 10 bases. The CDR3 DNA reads TGTGCCAGTAGTATACGTGGACAGCCCTACGAGCAGTACTTC. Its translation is CASSIRGQPYEQYF.

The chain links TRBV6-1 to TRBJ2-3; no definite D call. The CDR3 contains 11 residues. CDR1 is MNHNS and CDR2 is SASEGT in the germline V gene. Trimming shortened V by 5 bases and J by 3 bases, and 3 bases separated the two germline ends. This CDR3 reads CASSHTDTQYF. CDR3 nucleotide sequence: TGTGCCAGCAGTCATACAGATACGCAGTATTTT.

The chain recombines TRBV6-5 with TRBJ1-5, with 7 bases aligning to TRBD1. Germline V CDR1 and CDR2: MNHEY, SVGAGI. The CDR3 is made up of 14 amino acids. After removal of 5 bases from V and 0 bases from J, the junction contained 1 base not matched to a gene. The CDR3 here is CASSRDSSNQPQHF. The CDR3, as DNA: TGTGCCAGCAGTCGGGACAGTAGCAATCAGCCCCAGCATTTT.

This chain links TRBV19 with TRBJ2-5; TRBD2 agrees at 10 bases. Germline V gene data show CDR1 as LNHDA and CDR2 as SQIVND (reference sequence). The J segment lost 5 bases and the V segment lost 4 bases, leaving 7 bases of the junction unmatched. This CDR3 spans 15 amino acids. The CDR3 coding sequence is TGTGCCAGTAGTAACCTAGCGGGAGTGGGTGAGACCCAGTACTTC. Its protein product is CASSNLAGVGETQYF.

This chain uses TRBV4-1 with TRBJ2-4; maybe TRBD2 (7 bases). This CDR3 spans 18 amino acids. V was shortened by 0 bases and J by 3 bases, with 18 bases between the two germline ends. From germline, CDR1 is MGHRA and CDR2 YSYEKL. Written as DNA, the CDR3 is TGCGCCAGCAGCCAAGACCCCCAGGGGTCGGGAGGCAAAAACATTCAGTACTTC. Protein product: CASSQDPQGSGGKNIQYF.

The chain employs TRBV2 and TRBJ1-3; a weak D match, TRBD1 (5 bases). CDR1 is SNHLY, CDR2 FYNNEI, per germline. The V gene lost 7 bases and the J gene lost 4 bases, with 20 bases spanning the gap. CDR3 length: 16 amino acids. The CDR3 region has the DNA TGTGCCAGCATTTCCGACCGACAGTCCCGCGGAAACACCATATATTTT. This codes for CASISDRQSRGNTIYF.